This T cell receptor beta chain emerged from a study of blood T cell repertoires in COVID-19. Study-level background: Samples of COVID-19 (acute and convalescent) were obtained from the United States, Italy and Spain. T cells, B-cell-depleted T cells, or PBMCs supplied cDNA or gDNA.

V gave up 4 bases and J gave up 4 bases; unmatched junction bases: 13. The CDR3 sequence is 17 residues long. CDR1 SGHKS and CDR2 YYEKEE come from the germline V gene (reference sequence). The authors' processing: Reference gene primer amplification yielded estimated nucleated cell counts. TCRdb's copy holds only in-frame clones and misses some; the assay was immunoSEQ multiplex PCR. That table furnishes V, J and clone size, whereas the DNA furnished D and trimming. This sample has fewer than 200,000 clones, with about four fifths found just once. Seattle cases were enrolled at active infection and followed longitudinally.

The origin of this receptor is a woman aged 40 to 50 with COVID-19, enrolled during active disease. This sequence joins TRBV5-5 and TRBJ2-2; 7 nucleotides match TRBD1. Sample: peripheral blood. CDR3: CASSLNPRQGVTGELFF. CDR3 in DNA: TGTGCCAGCAGCCTAAATCCCCGCCAGGGGGTCACCGGGGAGCTGTTTTTT.